This TCR beta chain comes out of a study of T cells in Graves' hyperthyroidism and ophthalmopathy. In this sample, this clonotype turned up once. Germline CDR1 and CDR2: KGHDR and SFDVKD. The junction had 7 bases not matched to a gene; V was cut back by 0 bases and J by 6 bases. The CDR3 spans 18 residues. TCR beta CDR3 sequences were amplified from RNA transcripts. A first-round RT-PCR of the TCR CDR3 used the HTBI primer set. TCRdb fed the multiplex PCR reads into MiXCR, producing one record per CDR3 protein. The sample records about 400,000 distinct CDR3 sequences, approximately 15% being singletons.

Sequencing used blood. The source is a woman in her twenties or thirties with Graves' hyperthyroidism. This chain joins TRBV24-1 and TRBJ2-2, with 12 bases identical to TRBD2. CDR3 coding DNA: TGTGCCACCAGTGATTTGAAAAGGCTAGCGGGAGGGTCCGGGGAGCTGTTTTTT. This encodes CATSDLKRLAGGSGELFF.